A single sample is the source of the 3 T cell receptor beta chains below, sequenced in a study of early T cells in non-severe SARS-CoV-2 infection. TCRdb fed the 5' RACE reads into MiXCR, producing one record per CDR3 protein. Among 55,000 to 65,000 distinct CDR3 sequences listed, about 14% were seen once. The sequencing here drew on whole blood, taken at baseline. All receptors come from an adult who was a healthcare worker with PCR-confirmed SARS-CoV-2 infection or an uninfected control (not recorded which).

This clonotype showed up many times. V is TRBV11-2 and J is TRBJ2-3, with 9 nucleotides matching TRBD2. Germline trimming cut 4 bases from V and 1 base from J; bases unmatched to any gene: 6. In germline, CDR1 is SGHAT, CDR2 FQNNGV. The CDR3 loop spans 16 amino acids. The CDR3 loop is CASSSQRLAGTDTQYF. The CDR3 DNA reads as TGTGCCAGCAGCTCCCAGCGACTAGCGGGCACAGATACGCAGTATTTT.

This clonotype has only a few counts. This chain links TRBV6-2 or TRBV6-3 with TRBJ2-2; 9 nucleotides match TRBD1. Germline CDR1 is MNHEY and CDR2 is SVGEGT. The junction had 2 bases not matched to a gene; V was cut back by 7 bases and J by 5 bases. The CDR3 covers 13 residues. CDR3 sequence: CASTGTGTGELFF. The CDR3 nucleotides read TGTGCCAGCACCGGGACAGGGACCGGGGAGCTGTTTTTT.

This sequence joins TRBV5-6 and TRBJ1-6; 7 bases align to TRBD1. Unmatched junction bases numbered 2, after V lost 3 bases and J lost 2 bases. CDR1 is SGHDT, CDR2 YYEEEE, per germline. The CDR3 is 15 amino acids. CDR3 sequence (DNA): TGTGCCAGCAGCTGGCAGGGGGCCTATAATTCACCCCTCCACTTT. Translation: CASSWQGAYNSPLHF.